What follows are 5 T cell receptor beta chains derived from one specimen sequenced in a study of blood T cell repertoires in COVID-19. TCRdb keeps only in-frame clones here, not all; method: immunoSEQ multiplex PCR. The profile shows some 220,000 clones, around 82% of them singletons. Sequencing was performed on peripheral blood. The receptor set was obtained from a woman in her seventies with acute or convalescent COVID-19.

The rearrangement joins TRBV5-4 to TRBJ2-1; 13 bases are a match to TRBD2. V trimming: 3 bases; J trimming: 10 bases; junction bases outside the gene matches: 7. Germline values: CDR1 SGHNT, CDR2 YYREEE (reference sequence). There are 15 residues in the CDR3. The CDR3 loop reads CASSWELAGGREQFF. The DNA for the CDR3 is TGTGCCAGCAGCTGGGAACTAGCGGGGGGGCGGGAGCAGTTCTTC.

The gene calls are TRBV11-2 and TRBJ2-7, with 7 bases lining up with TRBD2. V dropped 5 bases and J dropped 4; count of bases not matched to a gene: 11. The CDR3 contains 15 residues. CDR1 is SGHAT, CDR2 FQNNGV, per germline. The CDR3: CASSRITSEGYEQYF. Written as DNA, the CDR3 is TGTGCCAGCAGCCGTATTACTAGCGAGGGGTACGAGCAGTACTTC.

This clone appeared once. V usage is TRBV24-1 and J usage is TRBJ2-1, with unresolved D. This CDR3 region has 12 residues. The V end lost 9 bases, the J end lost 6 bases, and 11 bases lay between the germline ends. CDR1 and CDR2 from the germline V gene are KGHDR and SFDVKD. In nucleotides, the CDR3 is TGTGCCACCGCTTACAGTGGCAATGAGCAGTTCTTC. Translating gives CATAYSGNEQFF.

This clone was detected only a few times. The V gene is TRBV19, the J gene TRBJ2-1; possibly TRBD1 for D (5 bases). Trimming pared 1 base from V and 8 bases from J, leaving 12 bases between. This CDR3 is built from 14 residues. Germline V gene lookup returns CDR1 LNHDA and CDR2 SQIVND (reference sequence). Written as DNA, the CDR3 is TGTGCCAGTAGTATAGTAGGCAGGGCCCATGAGCAGTTCTTC. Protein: CASSIVGRAHEQFF.

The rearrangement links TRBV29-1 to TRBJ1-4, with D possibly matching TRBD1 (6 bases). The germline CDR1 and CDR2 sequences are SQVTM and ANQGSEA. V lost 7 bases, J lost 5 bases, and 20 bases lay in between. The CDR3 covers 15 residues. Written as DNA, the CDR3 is TGCAGCGCCCGGGAACAGGGAAAGAGAAATGAAAAACTGTTTTTT. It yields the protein CSAREQGKRNEKLFF.